One TCR beta chain is described in this entry. What this receptor recognizes is not known. Base quality data are lacking; no much larger clone is found one base away. This record comes from a study of cytomegalovirus exposure and HLA in healthy donors (TCRdb year 2017). For the wider study: An earlier analysis of some 550 of the donors reported approximately 300 Gb of sequence data and 117 million unique TCR beta sequences from about 179 million T cells. The number of donors typed differed by locus, with 629-630 for A, B, C, DRB1 and DQB1, about 500 for DQA1, 606 for DPA1, and around 430 for DPB1. Besides the first cohort of around 700 subjects, a separate validation cohort made up of around 120 different subjects was used. Among under 450 genotyped donors of the cohort, an average of about 240,000 unique TCR beta nucleotide sequences were sequenced per donor, roughly 20% of them non-productive. Rather than using new phenotypic data, the later analysis identified candidate immune exposures from TCR beta sequences and from how often those sequences occurred across donors. The study combined high-throughput TCR immunosequencing, statistical association of individual TCRs with disease status, and machine learning to predict cytomegalovirus infection status. Both class I and class II loci were covered by HLA typing, at four-digit resolution. An earlier analysis of several hundred of the donors applied high-throughput TCR beta sequencing to assess whether each TCR beta V gene segment acted as functional or pseudogenic. A later analysis re-examined previously published TCR beta repertoires from 600 to 700 donors and added high-resolution HLA genotyping to investigate patterns of TCR occurrence. A later genetic analysis used genome-wide SNP genotypes for about 60% of the roughly 700 donors, treating that subset as a discovery cohort. Donor age, sex, ethnicity and CMV serostatus were collected together with the repertoire data. The study was designed to test whether signatures of past pathogen exposure could be identified by cataloging public T cell receptors. The genetic ancestry cluster associated with self-reported Caucasian donors included roughly four fifths of the roughly 380 genotyped donors. An early release covering about 600 HLA-typed donors comprised about 320 gigabases of sequencing data and some 79 million unique TCR sequences. Using immunosequencing, the study profiled T cell repertoires from around 670 subjects and related those repertoires to cytomegalovirus serostatus. Every repertoire in the discovery cohort had been generated on one and the same sequencing platform. Roughly 5 DR-DQ haplotypes were handled as single units for association and clustering, since linkage in the cohort was strong.

CDR1 and CDR2, looked up from the germline V gene (reference sequence), are SGHNT and YYREEE. From V the trimming removes 4 bases and from J it removes 4 bases, while the gene matches leave 8 bases of the junction unaccounted for. Its CDR3 holds 15 amino acids, cysteine through phenylalanine. Left in the record is the CDR3 DNA by itself, 45 bases read in frame from the first base. The investigation overall reported the following: Because the 87-base-pair reads could not distinguish some IMGT-functional V segments, including TRBV6-2 and TRBV6-3, those segments were excluded. It was suggested by the authors that the approach could potentially be generalized to other disease states and immunological phenotypes. In an earlier analysis of 587 of the donors, most TCR beta V segments appeared in productive rearrangements about 87% or about 30% of the time, broadly matching IMGT annotations. Most TCR sequences were seen in very few donors, while some public TCRs were found in many individuals. A further reported finding was that TCR beta sequences accurately predicted the HLA-A and HLA-B alleles for most subjects in the first cohort. In a later genetic analysis, a missense DCLRE1C variant was associated with V-gene and J-gene trimming of TCR beta chains, and the association was replicated in an independent cohort. In this cohort, only TCR beta chains were sequenced, and detectable features were limited by the absence of alpha or paired-chain data. Immune exposure information for the cohort was limited to CMV serostatus. Correlated functional status among segregating V segments might reflect linkage disequilibrium, but an unknown experimental factor could not be ruled out. When HLA alleles, especially DR and DQ, strongly co-occurred, TCR associations were difficult to assign to individual alleles. A later analysis associated 15,000 to 20,000 TCR beta sequences with specific HLA alleles at a false discovery rate of 0.05. A few of the identified cytomegalovirus-associated TCR beta chains were confirmed in vitro to be specific for cytomegalovirus antigens. In a later analysis, HLA-associated TCR beta chains were found to be more clonally expanded and to have lower generation probabilities than equally common non-associated chains. In a later analysis, several top co-occurrence clusters were reported to appear linked to parvovirus B19, influenza, CMV and Epstein-Barr virus. In both the original and validation cohorts, the classifier was reported to diagnose cytomegalovirus status with high specificity and sensitivity. The presence/absence analyses assumed that sequencing depth was roughly uniform across donors, and that assumption may not be true. A cluster of highly shared sequence variants was judged likely to be a technical artifact of the sequencing pipeline. HLA typing was unavailable for some donors at each locus, so association tests used only the typed subset. Because counts were too low, roughly 16 rarely observed V segments, including chromosome 9 orphons, were excluded from the earlier analysis of under 650 of the donors. A total of fewer than 200 TCR beta chains were listed by the study as associated with cytomegalovirus. A later analysis found that most CMV-associated TCR beta chains appeared HLA-restricted, with HLA associations seemingly driven largely by CMV exposure. In a later analysis, the rate of TCR association differed among HLA loci, with DRB1 alleles having the most associated TCRs and HLA-C alleles having the fewest. In a later genetic analysis, fewer N-insertions in productive TCRs were reported among donors in an Asian-associated ancestry cluster than the approximately 670-donor mean.

The cohort was made up of 650 to 700 healthy bone marrow donors. At the time of sampling, every cohort member was nominally healthy, though immune exposures that went unrecorded were likely present. The donor was CMV seropositive and belonged to the group of 250 to 300 seropositive cohort members. Each donor provided a peripheral blood sample, and peripheral blood mononuclear cells were used for TCR beta sequencing. Genomic DNA was extracted from the blood cell samples with the Qiagen DNeasy Blood Extraction Kit. Libraries were prepared through the immunoSEQ multiplex PCR assay. For the multiplex PCR, a mixture combining 60 forward primers for TCR Vbeta segments and 13 reverse primers for TCR Jbeta segments was used. Amplification of the CDR3 region of rearranged TCR beta genes was performed with a multiplex PCR assay on genomic DNA. Amplified TCR beta libraries were sequenced as 87-base-pair reads on the Illumina HiSeq System. For the original study's pipeline: In a later analysis, 80 million or so unique TCR beta chains were counted across the approximately 670 repertoires, and roughly 10 million of these chains were shared by at least two donors. To remove PCR and sequencing errors, raw reads were error-corrected and collapsed into unique sequences using a nearest-neighbor algorithm that merged closely related sequences. To assign V, D and J gene segments, CDR3 sequences were aligned to IMGT reference sequences. For a sequence to be retained, a match of at least six nucleotides was required to both a V gene segment and a J gene segment. A rearrangement counted as productive if the CDR3 had no stop codons and remained in frame with V and J, and every other rearrangement counted as non-productive. CDR3 was defined according to IMGT convention as the region running from the second conserved V-encoded cysteine to the conserved J-encoded phenylalanine. In an earlier analysis of roughly 610 of the donors, sequences lacking an unambiguous match to a single V gene segment were excluded. In an earlier analysis of approximately 560 of the donors, a V segment was called functional when productive rearrangements were above 56.7%, and segregating when the standard deviation between donors exceeded 5%. To diagnose cytomegalovirus status from the catalog of TCR beta chain sequences, a statistical classification framework was built. In a later analysis, V and J genes were assigned by comparing TCR nucleotide sequences against IMGT/GENE-DB human TR gene sequences. Using the TCRdist pipeline, a later analysis assigned CDR3 sequences along with most-parsimonious VDJ recombination scenarios. In a later analysis, every TCR beta chain was defined by the combination of its CDR3 amino acid sequence and its V-gene family, and reads without a unique V-gene family were dropped. In a later analysis, nearly 600 highly shared, low-generation-probability nucleotide sequences were removed to address suspected cross-contamination and a sequencing artifact. A later analysis calculated a clonal expansion index for each public chain from normalized within-repertoire ranks of inferred template counts. In a later analysis, generation probabilities were computed using a VDJ recombination model fitted to out-of-frame rearrangements, and the results were checked against IGoR. In a later analysis, hypergeometric tests were used to score TCR-TCR, TCR-HLA and TCR-CMV co-occurrence, with a repertoire-size bias correction applied to TCR pairs. In a later analysis, false discovery rates were estimated by permuting HLA or CMV assignments 20 times. A later analysis grouped co-occurring TCRs with DBSCAN, adding TCRdist sequence similarity when clustering within HLA-allele-positive subsets. Co-occurrence clustering excluded repertoires with fewer than 30,000 or more than 120,000 public chains, plus five with anomalous nucleotide sharing. Here the immuneACCESS table is served through TCRdb, limited to in-frame sequences with V and J called. Missing clones are a known gap in these copies; in checked studies unresolved V genes cover under half, and the rest lacks a known reason. For V, J and clone size, that table is used; D and trimming come from the DNA. This sample is represented by about 180,000 clones; over 80% of them were singletons. The ten largest clones represent 1.3% to 1.5% of the sample.

This TCR came from a girl aged 5-17 years in good health and CMV-seropositive. Input material: PBMCs. The sequence is built from TRBV5-4 and TRBJ2-3, with TRBD2 matching 8 junction bases. CDR3 sequence: CASSPRSGSPDTQYF. The DNA reads as follows: TGTGCCAGCAGCCCCCGGAGCGGGAGCCCAGATACGCAGTATTTT.